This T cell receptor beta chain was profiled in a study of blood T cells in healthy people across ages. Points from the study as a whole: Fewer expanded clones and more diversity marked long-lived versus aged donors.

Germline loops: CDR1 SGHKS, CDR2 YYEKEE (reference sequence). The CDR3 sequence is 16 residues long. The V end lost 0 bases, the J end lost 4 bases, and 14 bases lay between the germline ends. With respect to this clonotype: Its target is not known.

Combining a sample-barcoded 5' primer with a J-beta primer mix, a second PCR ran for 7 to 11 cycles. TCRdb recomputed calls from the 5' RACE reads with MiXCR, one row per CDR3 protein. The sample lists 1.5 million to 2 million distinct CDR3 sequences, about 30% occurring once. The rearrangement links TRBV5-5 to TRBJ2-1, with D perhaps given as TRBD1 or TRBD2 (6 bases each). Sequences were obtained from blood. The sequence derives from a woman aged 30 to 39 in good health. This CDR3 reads CASSLDVGGGYNEQFF. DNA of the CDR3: TGTGCCAGCAGCTTGGACGTGGGGGGCGGTTACAATGAGCAGTTCTTC.